These 3 T cell receptor beta chains share one sample of origin, sequenced in a study of regulatory T cells in long-lasting Graves disease. As for time point: persistent/refractory GD, antithyroid drugs over 5 years with positive TRAb. PBMC RNA served as the TCR library source. Arm-PCR of CDR3 regions and iRepertoire HTBI primers were used to build TCR beta libraries. Using its own MiXCR run on the multiplex PCR reads, TCRdb lists one record per CDR3 protein. The table shows over 650,000 distinct CDR3 sequences, with 30% occurring only once. The specimen was peripheral blood mononuclear cells (PBMCs), collected when the disease was refractory, from a patient treated with antithyroid drugs. These receptors were collected from a female donor with Graves disease.

This clonotype was found a few times. The chain joins TRBV28 to TRBJ2-4, with 7 bases that match TRBD1. The length of the CDR3 is 13 residues. Germline V CDR1 and CDR2: MDHEN, SYDVKM. After removal of 5 bases from V and 5 bases from J, the junction contained 3 bases not matched to a gene. CDR3 residues: CASSTGTENIQYF. The CDR3 DNA is TGTGCCAGCAGTACCGGGACAGAAAACATTCAGTACTTC. Variable domain in full (rest from reference TRBV28 and TRBJ2-4): DVKVTQSSRYLVKRTGEKVFLECVQDMDHENMFWYRQDPGLGLRLIYFSYDVKMKEKGDIPEGYSVSREKKERFSLILESASTNQTSMYLCASSTGTENIQYFGAGTRLSVL.

In its sample, this clonotype was seen a few times. CDR3 nucleotide sequence: TGTGCCATCAGTGAGGGAATGAACACTGAAGCTTTCTTT. This gives the protein CAISEGMNTEAFF. V is TRBV10-3 and J is TRBJ1-1; no clear D. The CDR3 extends over 13 amino acids. Germline V gives CDR1 ENHRY, CDR2 SYGVKD. V shed 2 bases and J shed 0 bases, with 4 bases lying between them.

J is TRBJ2-5 and V is TRBV20-1; D perhaps matches TRBD1 (6 bases). CDR3 length: 14 amino acids. Trimming stripped 2 bases from V and 7 bases from J, with 17 bases between. The germline V gene has CDR1 DFQATT and CDR2 SNEGSKA (reference sequence). CDR3 nucleotides: TGCAGTGCTAGACACACAGGGTTTCATGGGACCCAGTACTTC. Translation: CSARHTGFHGTQYF.